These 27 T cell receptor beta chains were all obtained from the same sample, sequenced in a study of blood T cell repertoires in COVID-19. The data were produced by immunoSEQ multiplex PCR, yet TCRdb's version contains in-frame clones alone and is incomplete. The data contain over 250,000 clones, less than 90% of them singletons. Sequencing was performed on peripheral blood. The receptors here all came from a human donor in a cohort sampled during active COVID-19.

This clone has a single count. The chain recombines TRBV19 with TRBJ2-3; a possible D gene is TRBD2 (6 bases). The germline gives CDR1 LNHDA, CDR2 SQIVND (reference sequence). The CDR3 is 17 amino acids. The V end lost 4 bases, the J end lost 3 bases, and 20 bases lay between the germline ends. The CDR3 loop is CASSNSFGGSTTDTQYF. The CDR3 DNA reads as TGTGCCAGTAGTAATAGTTTTGGAGGGTCTACAACAGATACGCAGTATTTT.

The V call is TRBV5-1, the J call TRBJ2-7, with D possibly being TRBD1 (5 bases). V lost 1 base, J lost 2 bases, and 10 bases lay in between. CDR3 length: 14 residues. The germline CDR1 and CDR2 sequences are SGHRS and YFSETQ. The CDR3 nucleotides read TGCGCCAGCAGCTTGCAGGGCCCCACCTACGAGCAGTACTTC. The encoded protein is CASSLQGPTYEQYF. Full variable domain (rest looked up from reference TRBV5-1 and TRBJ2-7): KAGVTQTPRYLIKTRGQQVTLSCSPISGHRSVSWYQQTPGQGLQFLFEYFSETQRNKGNFPGRFSGRQFSNSRSEMNVSTLELGDSALYLCASSLQGPTYEQYFGPGTRLTVT.

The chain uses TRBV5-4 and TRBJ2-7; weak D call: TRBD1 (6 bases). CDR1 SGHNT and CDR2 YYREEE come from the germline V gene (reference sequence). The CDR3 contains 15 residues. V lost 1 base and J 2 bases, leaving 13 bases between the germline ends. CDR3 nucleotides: TGTGCCAGCAGCTTGTCTCAGGGGTTTACCTACGAGCAGTACTTC. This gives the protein CASSLSQGFTYEQYF.

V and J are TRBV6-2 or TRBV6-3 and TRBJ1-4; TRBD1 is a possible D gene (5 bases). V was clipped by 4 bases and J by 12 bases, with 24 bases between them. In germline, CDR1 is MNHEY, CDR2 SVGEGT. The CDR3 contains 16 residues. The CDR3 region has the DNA TGTGCCAGCAGTTCCTATGGACATAATGAAAGGAAACAACTGTTTTTT. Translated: CASSSYGHNERKQLFF.

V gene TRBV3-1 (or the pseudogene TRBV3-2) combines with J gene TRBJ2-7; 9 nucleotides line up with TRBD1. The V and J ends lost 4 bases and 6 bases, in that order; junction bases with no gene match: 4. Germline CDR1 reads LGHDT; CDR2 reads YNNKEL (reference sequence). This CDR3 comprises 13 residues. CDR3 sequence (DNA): TGTGCCAGCAGCCGGGACAGGGTCAGCGAGCAGTACTTC. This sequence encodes CASSRDRVSEQYF.

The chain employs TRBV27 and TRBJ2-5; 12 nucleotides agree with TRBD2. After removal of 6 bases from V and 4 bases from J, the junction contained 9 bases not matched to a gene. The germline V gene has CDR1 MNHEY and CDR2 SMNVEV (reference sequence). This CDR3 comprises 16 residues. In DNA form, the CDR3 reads TGTGCCAGCAGAAGAAACCCGGGACTAGCGGGAGAGACCCAGTACTTC. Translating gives CASRRNPGLAGETQYF.

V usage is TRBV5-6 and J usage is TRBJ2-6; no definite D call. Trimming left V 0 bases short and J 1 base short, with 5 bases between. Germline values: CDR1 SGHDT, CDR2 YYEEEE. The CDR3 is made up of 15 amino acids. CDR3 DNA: TGTGCCAGCAGCTTGGCCCGTTCTGGGGCCAACGTCCTGACTTTC. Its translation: CASSLARSGANVLTF.

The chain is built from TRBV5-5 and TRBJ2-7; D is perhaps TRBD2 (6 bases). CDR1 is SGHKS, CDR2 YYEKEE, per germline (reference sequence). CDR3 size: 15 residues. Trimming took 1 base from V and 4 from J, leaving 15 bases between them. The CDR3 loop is CASSLSGTLRYEQYF. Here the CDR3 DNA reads TGTGCCAGCAGCTTGTCGGGGACTTTGCGATACGAGCAGTACTTC.

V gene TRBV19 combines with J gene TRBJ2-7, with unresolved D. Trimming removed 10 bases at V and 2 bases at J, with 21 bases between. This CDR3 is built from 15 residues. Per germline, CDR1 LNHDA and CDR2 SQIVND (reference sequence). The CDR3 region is CATTKSHRKPYEQYF. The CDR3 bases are TGTGCCACCACGAAAAGTCACAGAAAGCCCTACGAGCAGTACTTC.

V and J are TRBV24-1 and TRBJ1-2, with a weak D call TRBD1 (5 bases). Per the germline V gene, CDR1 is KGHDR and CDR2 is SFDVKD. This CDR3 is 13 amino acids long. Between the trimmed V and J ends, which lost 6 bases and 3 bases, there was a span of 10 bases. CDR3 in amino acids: CATSSTRDYGYTF. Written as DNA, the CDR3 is TGTGCCACCAGTTCCACCAGGGACTATGGCTACACCTTC.

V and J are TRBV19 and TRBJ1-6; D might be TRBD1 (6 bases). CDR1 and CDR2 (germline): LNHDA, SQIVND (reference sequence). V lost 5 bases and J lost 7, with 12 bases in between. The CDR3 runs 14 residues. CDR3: CASSERGGNSPLHF. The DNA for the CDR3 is TGTGCCAGTAGTGAGAGGGGGGGAAATTCACCCCTCCACTTT.

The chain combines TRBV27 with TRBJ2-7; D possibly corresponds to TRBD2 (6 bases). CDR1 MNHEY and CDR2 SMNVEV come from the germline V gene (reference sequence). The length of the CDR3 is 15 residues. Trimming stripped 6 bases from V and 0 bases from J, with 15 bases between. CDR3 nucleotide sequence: TGTGCCAGCAGAGAAAACGCGGGGAGCTCCTACGAGCAGTACTTC. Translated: CASRENAGSSYEQYF.

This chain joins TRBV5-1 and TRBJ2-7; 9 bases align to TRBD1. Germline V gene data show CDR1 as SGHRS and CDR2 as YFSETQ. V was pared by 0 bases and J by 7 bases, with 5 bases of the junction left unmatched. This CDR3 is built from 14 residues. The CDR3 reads CASSLGETGGEQYF. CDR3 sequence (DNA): TGCGCCAGCAGCTTGGGGGAGACAGGGGGAGAGCAGTACTTC.

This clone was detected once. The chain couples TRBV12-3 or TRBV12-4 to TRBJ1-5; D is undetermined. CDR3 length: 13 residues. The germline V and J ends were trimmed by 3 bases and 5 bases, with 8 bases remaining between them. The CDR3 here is CASSFRSYQPQHF. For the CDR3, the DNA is TGTGCCAGCAGTTTCCGCAGTTATCAGCCCCAGCATTTT.

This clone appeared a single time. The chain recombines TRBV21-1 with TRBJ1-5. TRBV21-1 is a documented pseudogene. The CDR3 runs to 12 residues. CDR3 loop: CATTTLPQPQHF. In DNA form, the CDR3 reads TGTGCCACCACCACTTTACCGCAGCCCCAGCATTTT.

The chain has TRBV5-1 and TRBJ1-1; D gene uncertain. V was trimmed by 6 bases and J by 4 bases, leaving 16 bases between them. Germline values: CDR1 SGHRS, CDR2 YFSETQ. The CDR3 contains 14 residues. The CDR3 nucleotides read TGCGCCAGCAAACCCCCGGGAGGCATCACTGAAGCTTTCTTT. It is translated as CASKPPGGITEAFF.

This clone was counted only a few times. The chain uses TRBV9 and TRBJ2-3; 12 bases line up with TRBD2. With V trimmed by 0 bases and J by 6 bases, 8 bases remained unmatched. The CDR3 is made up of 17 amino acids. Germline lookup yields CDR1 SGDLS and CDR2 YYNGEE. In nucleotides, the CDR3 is TGTGCCAGCAGCGTAGGGCTCCTAGCGGGAGGGTTGGATACGCAGTATTTT. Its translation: CASSVGLLAGGLDTQYF.

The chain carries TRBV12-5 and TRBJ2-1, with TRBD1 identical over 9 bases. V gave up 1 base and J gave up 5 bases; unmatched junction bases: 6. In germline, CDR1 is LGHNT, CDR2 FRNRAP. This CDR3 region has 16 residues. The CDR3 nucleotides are TGTGCTAGTGGTTTGGGGACCGGGACAGGGAACAATGAGCAGTTCTTC. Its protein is CASGLGTGTGNNEQFF.

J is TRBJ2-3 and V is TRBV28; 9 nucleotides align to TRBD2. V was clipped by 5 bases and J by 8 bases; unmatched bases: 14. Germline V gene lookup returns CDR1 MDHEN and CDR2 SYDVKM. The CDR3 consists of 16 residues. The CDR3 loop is CASSGPAGGRLGTQYF. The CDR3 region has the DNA TGTGCCAGCAGTGGGCCTGCGGGAGGGAGATTGGGTACGCAGTATTTT. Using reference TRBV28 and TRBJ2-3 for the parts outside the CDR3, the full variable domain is DVKVTQSSRYLVKRTGEKVFLECVQDMDHENMFWYRQDPGLGLRLIYFSYDVKMKEKGDIPEGYSVSREKKERFSLILESASTNQTSMYLCASSGPAGGRLGTQYFGPGTRLTVL.

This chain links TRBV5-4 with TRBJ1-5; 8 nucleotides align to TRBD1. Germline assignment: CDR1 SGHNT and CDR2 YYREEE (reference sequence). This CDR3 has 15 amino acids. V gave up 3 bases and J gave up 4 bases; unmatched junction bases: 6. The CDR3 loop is CASSSQGGRNQPQHF. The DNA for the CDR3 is TGTGCCAGCAGCTCACAGGGGGGGAGAAATCAGCCCCAGCATTTT.

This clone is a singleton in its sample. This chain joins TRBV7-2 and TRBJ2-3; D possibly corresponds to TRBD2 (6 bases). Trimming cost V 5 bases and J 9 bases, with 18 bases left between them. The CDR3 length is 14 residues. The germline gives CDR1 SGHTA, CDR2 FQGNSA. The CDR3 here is CASSPGLLQSTQYF. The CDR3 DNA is TGTGCCAGCAGCCCGGGACTTCTTCAATCAACGCAGTATTTT. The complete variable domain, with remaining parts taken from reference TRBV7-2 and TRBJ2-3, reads GAGVSQSPSNKVTEKGKDVELRCDPISGHTALYWYRQSLGQGLEFLIYFQGNSAPDKSGLPSDRFSAERTGGSVSTLTIQRTQQEDSAVYLCASSPGLLQSTQYFGPGTRLTVL.

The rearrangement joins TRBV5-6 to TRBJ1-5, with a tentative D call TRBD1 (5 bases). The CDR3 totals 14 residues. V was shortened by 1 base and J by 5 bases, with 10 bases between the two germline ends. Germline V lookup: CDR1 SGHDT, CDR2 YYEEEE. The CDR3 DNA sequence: TGTGCCAGCAGCTTGTGGGGGGGGTATCAGCCCCAGCATTTT. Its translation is CASSLWGGYQPQHF.

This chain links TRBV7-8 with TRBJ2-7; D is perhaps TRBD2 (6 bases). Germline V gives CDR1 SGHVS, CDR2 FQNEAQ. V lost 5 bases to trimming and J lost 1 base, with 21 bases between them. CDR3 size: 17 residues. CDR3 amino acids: CASSERGGRRASYEQYF. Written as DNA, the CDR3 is TGTGCCAGCAGCGAGAGGGGTGGGAGGCGGGCATCCTACGAGCAGTACTTC.

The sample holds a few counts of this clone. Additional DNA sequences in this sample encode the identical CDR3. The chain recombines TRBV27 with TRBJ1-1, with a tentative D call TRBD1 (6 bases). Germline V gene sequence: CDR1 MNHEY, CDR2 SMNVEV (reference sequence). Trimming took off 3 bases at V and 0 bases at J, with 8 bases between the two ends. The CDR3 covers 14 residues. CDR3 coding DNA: TGTGCCAGCAGTTTTAGGGGGATGAACACTGAAGCTTTCTTT. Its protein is CASSFRGMNTEAFF.

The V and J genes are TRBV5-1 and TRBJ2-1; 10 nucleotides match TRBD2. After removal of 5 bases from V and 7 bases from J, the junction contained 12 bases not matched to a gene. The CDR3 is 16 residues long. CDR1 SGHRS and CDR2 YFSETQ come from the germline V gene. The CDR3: CASSFWTSGELNEQFF. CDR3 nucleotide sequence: TGCGCCAGCAGTTTTTGGACTAGCGGAGAATTAAATGAGCAGTTCTTC.

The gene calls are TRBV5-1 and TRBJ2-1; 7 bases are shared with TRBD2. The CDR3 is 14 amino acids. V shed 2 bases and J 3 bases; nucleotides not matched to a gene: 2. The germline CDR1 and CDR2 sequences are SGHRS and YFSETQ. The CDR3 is CASSFTSDYNEQFF. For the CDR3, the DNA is TGCGCCAGCAGCTTTACTAGCGACTACAATGAGCAGTTCTTC.

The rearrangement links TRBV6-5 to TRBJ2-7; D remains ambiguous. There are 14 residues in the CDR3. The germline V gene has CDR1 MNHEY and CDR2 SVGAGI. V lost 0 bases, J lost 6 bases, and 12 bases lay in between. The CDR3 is CASSYSGRPSEQYF. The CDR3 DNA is TGTGCCAGCAGTTACTCGGGCAGACCCTCCGAGCAGTACTTC.